The present entry profiles one T cell receptor beta chain with its context. What it binds is unknown. A much larger clone lies one base from this, so it may be a read error. Through a sample-barcoded 5' primer and a J-beta primer mix, a second PCR was run for roughly 6 to 12 cycles. All cDNA molecules were each tagged by a template-switch adaptor with 12 random nucleotides. A single record per CDR3 protein comes from TCRdb applying MiXCR to the 5' RACE reads. The data hold some 1.5 million distinct CDR3 sequences, with 28% observed a single time. Healthy Russian Caucasian donors spanned ages about 6 to 100 years. The authors extracted at least 6 micrograms of total RNA per sample. The sample belongs to a study of blood T cells in healthy people across ages. Study-level points and caveats: Unsorted PBMCs blocked a conclusive comparison of naive and antigen-experienced cells.

Germline V gives CDR1 ENHRY, CDR2 SYGVKD. The CDR3 contains 16 residues. The specimen sequenced was blood. The TCR comes from a woman in her 30s in good health. V and J are TRBV10-3 and TRBJ2-1, with TRBD2 matching over 8 bases. For the CDR3, the DNA is TGTGCCATCAGTGAGGTACTAGCGGAGATAGGCAATGAGCAGTTATTC. Translating gives CAISEVLAEIGNEQLF.